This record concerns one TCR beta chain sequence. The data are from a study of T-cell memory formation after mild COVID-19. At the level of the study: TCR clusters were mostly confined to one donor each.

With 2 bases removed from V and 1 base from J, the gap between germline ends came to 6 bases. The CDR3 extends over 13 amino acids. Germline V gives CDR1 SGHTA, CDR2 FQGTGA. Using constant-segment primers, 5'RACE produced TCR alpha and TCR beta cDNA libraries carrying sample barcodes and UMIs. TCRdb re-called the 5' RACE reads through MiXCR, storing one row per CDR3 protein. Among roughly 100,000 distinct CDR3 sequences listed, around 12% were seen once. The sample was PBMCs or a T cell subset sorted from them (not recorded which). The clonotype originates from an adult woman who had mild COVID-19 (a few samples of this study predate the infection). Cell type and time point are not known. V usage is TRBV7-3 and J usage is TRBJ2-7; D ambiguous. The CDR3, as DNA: TGTGCCAGCAGCTTATACAGTTCCTACGAGCAGTACTTC. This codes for CASSLYSSYEQYF.